This T cell receptor (beta chain) was obtained from a study of blood T cells in healthy people across ages. It was with a sample-barcoded 5' primer and a J-beta primer mix that a second PCR of about 6 to 11 cycles was run. TCRdb analysed the 5' RACE reads with MiXCR anew, one entry per CDR3 protein. Here the sample spans fewer than 750,000 distinct CDR3 sequences, over 40% being singletons. The CDR3 has 10 amino acids. The germline V gene encodes CDR1 SGHTA and CDR2 FQGNSA. V lost 6 bases and J lost 14, with 11 bases in between. This clonotype was seen repeatedly, ten times or more. The specimen sequenced was blood. The chain recombines TRBV7-2 with TRBJ2-1; D not resolved. The source is a woman older than 75 in good health. The CDR3 DNA reads as TGTGCCAGCAGTCCTGCTGGTGAGTTCTTC. Protein sequence: CASSPAGEFF. The full variable domain, completed using reference TRBV7-2 and TRBJ2-1, is GAGVSQSPSNKVTEKGKDVELRCDPISGHTALYWYRQSLGQGLEFLIYFQGNSAPDKSGLPSDRFSAERTGGSVSTLTIQRTQQEDSAVYLCASSPAGEFFGPGTRLTVL.